This section outlines one T cell receptor beta chain sequence together with its context. The data belong to a study of T cell responses to AZD1222 COVID-19 vaccine. The assay was immunoSEQ multiplex PCR, and TCRdb's table has in-frame clones only and misses some. Among around 250,000 clones listed, over 85% were seen once. CDR1 is SGHTA, CDR2 FQGTGA, per germline. Trimming removed 1 base at V and 0 bases at J, with 10 bases between. The CDR3 contains 16 residues. This receptor was taken from an adult in good health. The V and J genes are TRBV7-3 and TRBJ2-1; D possibly corresponds to TRBD2 (6 bases). The source was peripheral blood, collected on day 0 of AZD1222 vaccination. The CDR3 bases are TGTGCCAGCAGCTTAAGTGCCGGGAGCTCCTACAATGAGCAGTTCTTC. Its protein is CASSLSAGSSYNEQFF.